This T cell receptor (beta chain) comes out of a study of T-cell reconstitution after alpha-beta-depleted transplantation in children. A word on this clonotype: The antigen is not known.

Findings and limits, study-wide: In some patients, recipient T cells and intrathymic progenitors surviving conditioning explained high day-60 diversity. Reportedly, only several hundred clones from non-depleted graft cells drove alpha-beta T-cell counts at about two months.

Unique molecular identifiers were used to barcode this TCRbeta library. TCRdb fed the PCR reads into MiXCR, producing one record per CDR3 protein. The data contain approximately 230,000 distinct CDR3 sequences, under 30% of them singletons. The CDR3 covers 15 residues. Germline values: CDR1 MGHRA, CDR2 YSYEKL. V lost 4 bases and J lost 5; bases outside the gene matches: 8. Sequences were derived from PBMCs, mostly from graft donor cells, sampled 360 days after TCRalphabeta/CD19-depleted stem cell transplant. The chain carries TRBV4-1 and TRBJ2-1; 7 nucleotides line up with TRBD2. The sequence was obtained from a female patient aged 2-10 years who had a stem cell transplant for congenital amegakaryocytic thrombocytopenia, so the T cells may come from the graft donor. CDR3 region: CASSLGGGTNNEQFF. The CDR3 nucleotides read TGCGCCAGCAGCCTTGGAGGCGGGACTAACAATGAGCAGTTCTTC.